Listed below are T cell receptor beta chains from one sample, sequenced in a study of T cells in narcolepsy. The table came from immunoSEQ multiplex PCR; TCRdb's copy has only in-frame clones and leaves some out. The sample lists approximately 25,000 clones, around 74% occurring once. The sequencing input was memory (CD45RA-) CD4+ T cells from blood. Receptor source: a human donor in good health. The CDR3 runs from the conserved cysteine through the conserved F or W. A D gene is named only where the DNA matches it firmly. Size tells how often a clone was seen (once, few, many) or the class of an expanded clone, and some rows leave it out.

CDR3: CASSWGYEQYF
DNA: TGTGCCAGCAGTTGGGGCTACGAGCAGTACTTC
V: TRBV27
D: .
J: TRBJ2-7
size: once

CDR3: CASSLRPAGGPNEQFF
DNA: TGTGCCAGCAGCTTACGCCCTGCGGGGGGTCCTAATGAGCAGTTCTTC
V: TRBV11-2
D: TRBD2
J: TRBJ2-1
size: .

CDR3: CASSPRQGRNTEAFF
DNA: TGTGCCAGCAGCCCAAGACAGGGGCGAAACACTGAAGCTTTCTTT
V: TRBV7-2
D: TRBD1
J: TRBJ1-1
size: .

CDR3: CASSLGGSLSYEQYF
DNA: TGTGCCAGCAGTTTAGGCGGGAGCCTCTCCTACGAGCAGTACTTC
V: TRBV28
D: TRBD2
J: TRBJ2-7
size: .

CDR3: CASSPPTRDGYTF
DNA: TGTGCCAGCTCACCACCCACGAGGGATGGCTACACCTTC
V: TRBV18
D: .
J: TRBJ1-2
size: .

CDR3: CASSLEGAADTQYF
DNA: TGTGCCAGCAGCTTAGAAGGGGCCGCAGATACGCAGTATTTT
V: TRBV11-2
D: .
J: TRBJ2-3
size: once

CDR3: CASSQTSGTNEQFF
DNA: TGTGCCAGCAGCCAGACTAGCGGGACCAATGAGCAGTTCTTC
V: TRBV14
D: TRBD2
J: TRBJ2-1
size: .

CDR3: CASRRTGTGNTIYF
DNA: TGTGCCAGCAGACGGACAGGGACTGGAAACACCATATATTTT
V: TRBV6-5
D: TRBD1
J: TRBJ1-3
size: once

CDR3: CASSGVEPNGAFF
DNA: TGTGCCAGCAGCGGGGTAGAGCCAAATGGAGCTTTCTTT
V: TRBV28
D: .
J: TRBJ1-1
size: few

CDR3: CASSADRYSNQPQHF
DNA: TGTGCCAGCAGCGCAGACAGATATAGCAATCAGCCCCAGCATTTT
V: TRBV7-9
D: .
J: TRBJ1-5
size: once

CDR3: CASSMPGQVYGYTF
DNA: TGTGCCAGCAGCATGCCGGGACAGGTTTATGGCTACACCTTC
V: TRBV28
D: TRBD1
J: TRBJ1-2
size: .

CDR3: CASSLRGVYGYTF
DNA: TGTGCCAGCAGCTTGAGAGGGGTCTATGGCTACACCTTC
V: TRBV5-8
D: .
J: TRBJ1-2
size: .

CDR3: CASSPRTSGGNLYNEQFF
DNA: TGTGCCAGCTCACCAAGGACTAGCGGGGGGAACCTCTACAATGAGCAGTTCTTC
V: TRBV18
D: TRBD2
J: TRBJ2-1
size: .

CDR3: CASSLNGPYNEQFF
DNA: TGTGCCAGCAGTTTAAATGGGCCTTACAATGAGCAGTTCTTC
V: TRBV28
D: .
J: TRBJ2-1
size: .

CDR3: CANPGSKNYEQYF
DNA: TGTGCCAACCCCGGGTCAAAAAACTACGAGCAGTACTTC
V: TRBV6-6
D: .
J: TRBJ2-7
size: .

CDR3: CASSDATGTDLTSYGYTF
DNA: TGTGCCAGCAGTGATGCGACCGGGACAGACCTGACTTCCTATGGCTACACCTTC
V: TRBV28
D: TRBD1
J: TRBJ1-2
size: .

CDR3: CASRPPWGRASTDTQYF
DNA: TGTGCCAGCAGGCCCCCCTGGGGCAGGGCGTCCACAGATACGCAGTATTTT
V: TRBV28
D: .
J: TRBJ2-3
size: few

CDR3: CASSLAMGSGHNEQFF
DNA: TGTGCCAGCAGCTTAGCGATGGGGTCGGGACACAATGAGCAGTTCTTC
V: TRBV7-6
D: .
J: TRBJ2-1
size: .

CDR3: CASSLEGGRYTDTQYF
DNA: TGTGCCAGCAGCTTAGAGGGGGGACGGTACACAGATACGCAGTATTTT
V: TRBV7-2
D: .
J: TRBJ2-3
size: .

CDR3: CASRDRAAVNTEAFF
DNA: TGCGCCAGCAGGGACAGGGCGGCGGTGAACACTGAAGCTTTCTTT
V: TRBV10-2
D: TRBD1
J: TRBJ1-1
size: .

CDR3: CASSSGPEQYF
DNA: TGTGCCAGCAGCTCCGGACCCGAGCAGTACTTC
V: TRBV7-9
D: .
J: TRBJ2-7
size: few

CDR3: CASSSVKGGYNEQFF
DNA: TGTGCCAGCAGCTCCGTAAAGGGGGGCTACAATGAGCAGTTCTTC
V: TRBV7-2
D: .
J: TRBJ2-1
size: .

CDR3: CASSPFVQGGSIKTQHF
DNA: TGTGCCAGCTCACCATTTGTCCAGGGGGGGTCAATCAAGACCCAGCATTTT
V: TRBV18
D: TRBD1
J: TRBJ1-5
size: .

CDR3: CASTGQGGGRRAYEQYF
DNA: TGTGCCAGCACGGGACAGGGAGGGGGAAGACGGGCTTACGAGCAGTACTTC
V: TRBV28
D: TRBD1
J: TRBJ2-7
size: .

CDR3: CASSLDGLYGYTF
DNA: TGTGCCAGCAGCCTAGACGGTCTCTATGGCTACACCTTC
V: TRBV7-9
D: .
J: TRBJ1-2
size: .

CDR3: CASRGQGAGYGYTF
DNA: TGTGCCAGCAGAGGACAGGGGGCCGGCTATGGCTACACCTTC
V: TRBV28
D: TRBD1
J: TRBJ1-2
size: .